This TCR beta chain was captured in a study of shared clonotypes between healthy human individuals (dated by TCRdb to the early 2020s). Background for the entire study: The cohort comprised two women and three men aged 18 to 49 years. Between about 0.85 and 8.9 billion PBMCs per donor were obtained by leukapheresis. To estimate repertoire size and how much clonotypes are shared between individuals, the study performed deep sequencing of blood TCR repertoires from a handful of healthy adults. Libraries were prepared and TCR repertoires were sequenced by different laboratories using diverse techniques, in order to increase sequencing depth and limit assay-specific biases. For each donor, three plates each were used for CD4 naive and CD4 memory, two plates were used for CD8 naive, and one plate was used for CD8 memory.

Paper-wide results and their limitations: Only blood was sampled, and tissue TCR repertoires likely differ from those in blood. Naive subsets generally had larger estimated clonotype richness than memory subsets did. Clonotypes shared by all four sorted-subset donors showed higher generation probabilities than non-shared clonotypes. Incomplete sequencing was indicated by rarefaction of sorted-subset datasets, despite the large sequencing depth. Pairwise subsampling indicated that sequencing depth was expected to affect the degree of clonotype sharing among donors. Because the study included a small number of donors, the genetic and exposure-history diversity represented was limited. Around 5.4% of naive CD4, around 4% of naive CD8, around 2.3% of memory CD4, and 0.4% of memory CD8 clonotypes were shared across several donors.

The donors were healthy, HIV-negative adults with no recently reported acute infections or vaccinations. Every donor was a Caucasian adult residing in Nashville, Tennessee, USA. Magnetic negative selection was used to enrich CD4+ T cells, after which naive cells were positively selected on CD45RA and the negative fraction became the memory subset. Blood was obtained by leukapheresis, after which PBMCs were separated by Ficoll-Histopaque density gradient centrifugation and cryopreserved in liquid nitrogen vapor phase. Analytical flow cytometry was used to check the purity and quantity of each magnetically sorted T cell population. From each sorted fraction, genomic DNA was isolated and quantified by UV absorbance on a Nanodrop 2000c. A note on this clone: The antigen this receptor binds is unknown. No much larger clone exists at a distance of one base, and base qualities are not known.

Using the deep immunoSEQ assay, multiplex PCR amplified TCR CDR3 regions from genomic DNA. Extracted genomic DNA from each cell subset was distributed evenly across all wells of several immunoSEQ 96-well plates, and each plate was treated as a replicate. Each replicate PCR for sorted subsets received around 200 ng genomic DNA, equal to 28,000 or so T cell genomes. Purified libraries were measured with a Qubit 3.0 fluorometer, size-checked on a Bioanalyzer 2100, and measured again with the KAPA Library Quantification kit. Every immunoSEQ 96-well plate was sequenced on a separate single-read 150-cycle Illumina NextSeq 550 flow cell. The authors processed their data as follows. The immunoSEQ output contained only junctional sequences without quality scores, so filtering could not match that applied to full-length reads. Sequences were annotated with PyIR, a Python wrapper for IgBLAST v1.9, using IMGT germline references to assign V/J genes and CDR3. Reads were removed for weak V/J assignments (E-value above 1e-6), missing CDR3, stop codons, out-of-frame junctions, or ambiguous translated residues. V3J clonotypes were defined by identical inferred V gene, J gene, and CDR3 amino acid sequence. To compute the percentage overlap between repertoires, the number of shared unique clonotypes was divided by the size of the smaller repertoire. Richness of each repertoire was evaluated using RTK rarefaction, the Chao1 estimator, and Recon v2.1 estimates of unobserved clonotypes. Generation probabilities for all TCRbeta clonotypes obtained by the gDNA method from a handful of donors were computed using OLGA. The clones in this table, taken by TCRdb from immuneACCESS, are in-frame only. Not every clone is retained; where verified, under half of the shortfall comes from an unresolved V gene, and the cause of the rest is unknown. V, J and clone size were drawn from that table, and D and trimming were deduced from the DNA. The sample table holds over a million clones, of which about 84% were seen once. The ten largest make up more than 0.55% of the sample.

V loses 2 bases of germline sequence and J loses 8 bases, and the interval between the two ends is 7 bases. For CDR1 and CDR2, the germline V gene lists MNHEY and SVGAGI. The CDR3 starts with the cysteine, ends with the phenylalanine, and has 13 residues. Left in the record is the CDR3 DNA by itself, 39 bases read in frame from the first base. The chain is made from TRBV6-5 and TRBJ2-6, with the D segment identity uncertain. The receptor's source is a man aged 18 to 29 in good health. Some clones in this sample may be carry-over from other donors' samples. Sequenced: memory CD4+ T cells from PBMCs. This specimen's cell subset or site label, interpreted: CD45RA-negative fraction. The nucleotide sequence is TGTGCCAGCAGTTACCAGGCATCCAACGTCCTGACTTTC. It specifies CASSYQASNVLTF.